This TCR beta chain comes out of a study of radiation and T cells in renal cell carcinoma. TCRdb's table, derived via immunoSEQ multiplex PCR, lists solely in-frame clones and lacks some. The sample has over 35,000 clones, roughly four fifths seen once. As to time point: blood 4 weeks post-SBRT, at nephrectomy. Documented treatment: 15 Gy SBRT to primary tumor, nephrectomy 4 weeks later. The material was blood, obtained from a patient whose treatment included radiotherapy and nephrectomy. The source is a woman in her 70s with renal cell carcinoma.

DNA of the CDR3: TGTGCCAGCGAAGTTCGGAGTAGCGGGAGGTTTTACAATGAGCAGTTCTTC. This sequence encodes CASEVRSSGRFYNEQFF. This chain joins TRBV5-6 and TRBJ2-1; TRBD2 agrees at 10 bases. Germline assignment: CDR1 SGHDT and CDR2 YYEEEE. V shed 7 bases, J shed 4 bases, and the junction held 14 bases outside the gene matches. The CDR3 loop spans 17 amino acids.